One and the same sample provided the 22 T cell receptor beta chains below, sequenced in a study of circulating CD8 cells and anti-PD-1 response in melanoma. Four subsets defined by PD-1 and/or TIGIT were sorted from live CD3+CD8+TCRalphabeta+ cells. The QIAseq Immune Repertoire TCR panel built the libraries from roughly 16 ng of total RNA. TCRdb itself ran the reads through MiXCR, one entry per CDR3 protein. The data contain 1,000 to 1,200 distinct CDR3 sequences, roughly 10% of them singletons. The material was CD8+ T cells from PBMCs, obtained at baseline or after one month of anti-PD-1 therapy (not recorded which). These TCRs come from a human donor with melanoma.

This rearrangement joins TRBV5-1 to TRBJ2-7, with 9 bases matching TRBD1. Germline V lookup: CDR1 SGHRS, CDR2 YFSETQ. CDR3 length: 15 amino acids. V lost 3 bases to trimming and J lost 1 base; unmatched junction nucleotides: 5. In DNA, the CDR3 is TGCGCCAGCAGCTACCTAGGGACAGGGTCCTACGAGCAGTACTTC. The encoded protein is CASSYLGTGSYEQYF.

V gene TRBV9 combines with J gene TRBJ2-3; D uncertain. The CDR3 loop spans 13 amino acids. Germline CDR1 SGDLS, CDR2 YYNGEE. V was shortened by 3 bases and J by 6 bases, with 11 bases between the two germline ends. CDR3 amino acids: CASSGVGRDTQYF. The DNA for the CDR3 is TGTGCCAGCAGCGGCGTCGGCCGCGATACGCAGTATTTT.

By sample share, this clonotype is medium-sized. This chain connects TRBV20-1 to TRBJ2-2; D is possibly TRBD1 (6 bases). Deletions cut 1 base from V and 2 bases from J, with 17 bases between. Germline V gene sequence: CDR1 DFQATT, CDR2 SNEGSKA (reference sequence). The CDR3 is 17 residues long. CDR3 protein: CSARAPSGQGNTGELFF. The CDR3 DNA reads as TGCAGTGCTAGAGCCCCCTCGGGACAAGGAAACACCGGGGAGCTGTTTTTT.

In its sample, this clonotype ranks as medium-sized. The chain joins TRBV7-7 to TRBJ2-1; 15 bases are a match to TRBD2. The V gene's germline CDR1 is SSHAT and CDR2 FNYEAQ (reference sequence). Trimming cost V 5 bases and J 8 bases; bases outside gene matches: 4. The CDR3 totals 15 residues. The CDR3 DNA follows: TGTGCCAGCAGCCTCGGGACTAGCGGGGGGCATGAGCAGTTCTTC. This sequence encodes CASSLGTSGGHEQFF.

This clonotype is categorized as medium-sized. This chain links TRBV27 with TRBJ1-4; no definite D call. The V gene lost 0 bases and the J gene lost 7 bases, with 6 bases spanning the gap. The CDR3 runs to 13 residues. Germline V gene lookup returns CDR1 MNHEY and CDR2 SMNVEV (reference sequence). The CDR3 sequence is CASSLSRGEKLFF. CDR3 bases: TGTGCCAGCAGTTTATCCCGGGGTGAAAAACTGTTTTTT.

In its sample, this clonotype ranks as medium-sized. The rearrangement links TRBV29-1 to TRBJ2-1; D may be TRBD1 (5 bases). With 4 bases removed from V and 7 bases from J, the gap between germline ends came to 11 bases. Germline V gene lookup returns CDR1 SQVTM and CDR2 ANQGSEA. The CDR3 is 12 amino acids. CDR3 nucleotides: TGCAGCGTTGTACAGGTGTTGAATGAGCAGTTCTTC. This codes for CSVVQVLNEQFF.

This clonotype qualifies as medium-sized (0.01 to 0.1%). The chain couples TRBV19 to TRBJ2-1, with 14 bases lining up with TRBD2. The CDR3 is 17 amino acids. The V gene end was trimmed by 1 base and the J gene end by 5 bases; junction bases not matched to a gene: 4. Germline CDR1 is LNHDA and CDR2 is SQIVND (reference sequence). As DNA, the CDR3 is TGTGCCAGTAGTATAGCCGGGACTAGCGGGGGCCACAATGAGCAGTTCTTC. Its translation is CASSIAGTSGGHNEQFF.

This clonotype rates as medium-sized (0.01 to 0.1%). This chain connects TRBV5-5 to TRBJ2-7; TRBD1 agrees at 7 bases. This CDR3 has 15 amino acids. CDR1 is SGHKS and CDR2 is YYEKEE in the germline V gene (reference sequence). V lost 3 bases to trimming and J lost 0 bases; unmatched junction nucleotides: 6. The CDR3 is CASSSGTVYSYEQYF. The CDR3 bases are TGTGCCAGCAGCTCCGGGACAGTGTACTCCTACGAGCAGTACTTC.

The rearrangement joins TRBV20-1 to TRBJ2-7; D ambiguous. This CDR3 is built from 13 residues. V lost 4 bases and J lost 3, with 13 bases in between. Germline assignment: CDR1 DFQATT and CDR2 SNEGSKA (reference sequence). CDR3 DNA sequence: TGCAGTGCTAAGGGAACCTTTGGCTACGAGCAGTACTTC. It encodes CSAKGTFGYEQYF.

This clonotype is labeled medium-sized. The chain joins TRBV19 to TRBJ1-2; maybe TRBD1 (5 bases). V was shortened by 4 bases and J by 8 bases, with 14 bases between the two germline ends. The germline V gene has CDR1 LNHDA and CDR2 SQIVND (reference sequence). There are 13 residues in the CDR3. The CDR3 loop reads CASSTEGMKGYTF. CDR3 DNA: TGTGCCAGTAGTACAGAGGGGATGAAGGGCTACACCTTC.

Within the sample, this clonotype is medium-sized. This chain connects TRBV19 to TRBJ2-7, with a weak D call TRBD1 (5 bases). Germline assignment: CDR1 LNHDA and CDR2 SQIVND (reference sequence). The ends were cut back, 5 bases at V and 3 bases at J, with 14 bases in the middle. The length of the CDR3 is 14 residues. Here the CDR3 reads CASSGRQTRYEQYF. CDR3 DNA sequence: TGTGCCAGTAGTGGACGACAGACCCGCTACGAGCAGTACTTC.

This clonotype is classed as medium-sized (0.01 to 0.1%). This sequence joins TRBV27 and TRBJ2-7; tentatively, D is TRBD1 (5 bases). The germline CDR1 and CDR2 sequences are MNHEY and SMNVEV (reference sequence). The CDR3 loop spans 13 amino acids. V was clipped by 3 bases and J by 6 bases, with 12 bases between them. The CDR3 reads CASSLGPQVEQYF. The CDR3 DNA follows: TGTGCCAGCAGTTTGGGCCCACAGGTCGAGCAGTACTTC.

Relative to its sample, this clonotype is large. The chain links TRBV27 to TRBJ1-1; D may be TRBD1 (5 bases). Germline V lookup: CDR1 MNHEY, CDR2 SMNVEV (reference sequence). The CDR3 spans 14 residues. V was shortened by 1 base and J by 1 base, with 7 bases between the two germline ends. The CDR3 protein is CASSLLGENTEAFF. The CDR3 DNA reads TGTGCCAGCAGTTTATTAGGGGAGAACACTGAAGCTTTCTTT.

This clonotype is large within its sample. The chain uses TRBV19 and TRBJ2-5, with D possibly TRBD2 on 6 matching bases. V dropped 3 bases and J dropped 5 bases, with 10 bases sitting between them. The CDR3 totals 13 residues. Germline V gene sequence: CDR1 LNHDA, CDR2 SQIVND (reference sequence). CDR3 residues: CASSMVAGETQYF. DNA of the CDR3: TGTGCCAGTAGTATGGTGGCGGGGGAGACCCAGTACTTC.

This clonotype is judged medium-sized (0.01 to 0.1%). This chain uses TRBV2 with TRBJ2-2, with D possibly matching TRBD2 (6 bases). CDR1 and CDR2 (germline): SNHLY, FYNNEI. V lost 7 bases and J 4 bases, leaving 13 bases between the germline ends. This CDR3 has 14 amino acids. The CDR3 DNA follows: TGTGCCAGCATGGGGCTCGGGAGCACCGGGGAGCTGTTTTTT. This encodes CASMGLGSTGELFF. The full variable domain, in which reference TRBV2 and TRBJ2-2 provide the parts outside the CDR3, is EPEVTQTPSHQVTQMGQEVILRCVPISNHLYFYWYRQILGQKVEFLVSFYNNEISEKSEIFDDQFSVERPDGSNFTLKIRSTKLEDSAMYFCASMGLGSTGELFFGEGSRLTVL.

This clonotype appeared a few times. The chain is built from TRBV19 and TRBJ1-1; 8 bases map to TRBD1. V dropped 5 bases and J dropped 1; count of bases not matched to a gene: 3. The germline V gene has CDR1 LNHDA and CDR2 SQIVND (reference sequence). The CDR3 runs 14 residues. CDR3 region: CASSAGGQNTEAFF. The CDR3 region has the DNA TGTGCCAGTAGTGCAGGGGGCCAGAACACTGAAGCTTTCTTT.

This clonotype is categorized as medium-sized (0.01 to 0.1%). The chain joins TRBV19 to TRBJ1-2, with TRBD1 matching over 7 bases. Trimming at V came to 8 bases and at J to 3 bases, leaving 3 bases not matched to a gene. This CDR3 region has 12 residues. Germline V gene sequence: CDR1 LNHDA, CDR2 SQIVND (reference sequence). CDR3 nucleotides: TGTGCCAGTTGGACAGGCTACTATGGCTACACCTTC. Translation gives CASWTGYYGYTF.

This clonotype has more than one count but fewer than ten. V and J are TRBV7-2 and TRBJ1-3; 8 nucleotides agree with TRBD1. CDR3 length equals 15 residues. The V gene end was trimmed by 4 bases and the J gene end by 4 bases; junction bases not matched to a gene: 6. CDR1 and CDR2 (germline): SGHTA, FQGNSA. The CDR3 sequence is CASSSGQGAGNTIYF. The CDR3, as DNA: TGTGCCAGCAGCTCGGGGCAGGGGGCGGGAAACACCATATATTTT.

The rearrangement uses TRBV29-1 and TRBJ2-7, with D possibly being TRBD2 (6 bases). V gave up 0 bases and J gave up 0 bases, with 12 bases separating them. CDR3 length: 15 residues. Germline CDR1 SQVTM, CDR2 ANQGSEA. The CDR3 DNA reads as TGCAGCGTTGAAGATCTTTTCGGGGGCTCCTACGAGCAGTACTTC. It is translated as CSVEDLFGGSYEQYF.

By sample fraction, this clonotype is medium-sized. The rearrangement links TRBV19 to TRBJ1-1, with D tentatively TRBD1 (5 bases). The CDR3 sequence is 13 residues long. The germline CDR1 and CDR2 sequences are LNHDA and SQIVND (reference sequence). Trimming shortened V by 6 bases and J by 1 base, and 9 bases separated the two germline ends. CDR3: CASSLGGNTEAFF. CDR3 in DNA: TGTGCCAGTAGCCTCGGGGGGAACACTGAAGCTTTCTTT. The full variable domain, rest sourced from reference TRBV19 and TRBJ1-1, is DGGITQSPKYLFRKEGQNVTLSCEQNLNHDAMYWYRQDPGQGLRLIYYSQIVNDFQKGDIAEGYSVSREKKESFPLTVTSAQKNPTAFYLCASSLGGNTEAFFGQGTRLTVV.

Judged by abundance, this clonotype is medium-sized. This chain links TRBV29-1 with TRBJ1-2; no clear D. Germline V gene sequence: CDR1 SQVTM, CDR2 ANQGSEA. The CDR3 loop spans 12 amino acids. V lost 6 bases to trimming and J lost 4 bases, with 12 bases between them. This CDR3 reads CSVRTGIYGYTF. The CDR3 DNA sequence: TGCAGCGTCAGGACGGGGATCTATGGCTACACCTTC.

This clonotype is judged large. The chain recombines TRBV25-1 with TRBJ2-4, with D hard to call. The germline CDR1 and CDR2 sequences are MGHDK and SYGVNS. Trimming took off 10 bases at V and 3 bases at J, with 7 bases between the two ends. This CDR3 region has 11 residues. The CDR3 here is CATFYKNIQYF. As DNA, the CDR3 is TGTGCCACCTTCTACAAAAACATTCAGTACTTC. Supplemented by reference TRBV25-1 and TRBJ2-4, the full variable domain reads EADIYQTPRYLVIGTGKKITLECSQTMGHDKMYWYQQDPGMELHLIHYSYGVNSTEKGDLSSESTVSRIRTEHFPLTLESARPSHTSQYLCATFYKNIQYFGAGTRLSVL.